What follows are 3 T cell receptor beta chains derived from one specimen sequenced in a study of blood T cell repertoires in COVID-19. Here immunoSEQ multiplex PCR was the method, and the copy in TCRdb shows in-frame clones only, minus some. The sample gives 350,000 to 400,000 clones, 87% of which show up once; roughly 2% is in the top ten. The sequencing sample was made of PBMCs or T cells enriched from blood (not recorded which). The receptors derive from a man in his forties in a cohort exposed to, infected with or recovered from COVID-19 (not recorded which).

The J gene is TRBJ2-7, the V gene TRBV29-1; 8 bases fit TRBD2. This CDR3 is built from 11 residues. Germline V lookup: CDR1 SQVTM, CDR2 ANQGSEA. V dropped 6 bases and J dropped 7; count of bases not matched to a gene: 5. This chain's CDR3 is CSVRLAREQYF. The CDR3 nucleotides read TGCAGCGTAAGACTAGCGCGGGAGCAGTACTTC.

The V call is TRBV29-1, the J call TRBJ2-4, with no clear D. The CDR3 length is 13 residues. Germline V gene sequence: CDR1 SQVTM, CDR2 ANQGSEA. V was cut by 7 bases and J by 6 bases, with 16 bases left in between. DNA for the CDR3: TGCAGCGCCCGAGGTCAGAGTAGAAACATTCAGTACTTC. This codes for CSARGQSRNIQYF.

The chain carries TRBV2 and TRBJ1-1, with D unclear. V lost 7 bases to trimming and J lost 1 base, with 10 bases between them. Germline assignment: CDR1 SNHLY and CDR2 FYNNEI. There are 13 residues in the CDR3. The CDR3 region has the DNA TGTGCCAGCAAGAACGGAGCGAACACTGAAGCTTTCTTT. The encoded protein is CASKNGANTEAFF.